Reported below is one T cell receptor (beta chain). Its antigen is as yet unknown. TCRdb re-called the 5' RACE reads through MiXCR, storing one row per CDR3 protein. The sample has more than 110,000 distinct CDR3 sequences; 7% to 10% are singletons. The data were taken from a study of CD8 T cells in ankylosing spondylitis. Germline V gene sequence: CDR1 LGHDT, CDR2 YNNKEL (reference sequence). The V end was cut by 4 bases, the J end by 2 bases, with 12 bases between. The CDR3 consists of 16 residues. Study conclusions and caveats: It appeared that ankylosing spondylitis blood was characterized by a TCR beta motif of several highly homologous variants.

The clonotype originates from a male donor with ankylosing spondylitis. The genes are TRBV3-1 and TRBJ2-6; D perhaps matches TRBD1 (6 bases). Specimen: synovial fluid, either unsorted or a sorted T cell fraction (not recorded which). The CDR3 protein is CASSPDTGTGANVLTF. The CDR3 bases are TGTGCCAGCAGCCCTGACACAGGGACTGGGGCCAACGTCCTGACTTTC.